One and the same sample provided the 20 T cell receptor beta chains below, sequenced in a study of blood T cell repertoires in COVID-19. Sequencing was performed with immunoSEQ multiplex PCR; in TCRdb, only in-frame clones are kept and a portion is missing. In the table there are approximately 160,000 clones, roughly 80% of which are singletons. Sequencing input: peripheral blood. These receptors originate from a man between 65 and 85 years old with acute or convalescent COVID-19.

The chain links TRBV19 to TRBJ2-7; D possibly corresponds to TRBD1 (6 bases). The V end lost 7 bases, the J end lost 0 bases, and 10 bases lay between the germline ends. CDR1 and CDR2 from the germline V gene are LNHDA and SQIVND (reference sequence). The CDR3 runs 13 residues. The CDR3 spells CASKGVSSYEQYF. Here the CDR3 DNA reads TGTGCCAGTAAGGGGGTGAGCTCCTACGAGCAGTACTTC.

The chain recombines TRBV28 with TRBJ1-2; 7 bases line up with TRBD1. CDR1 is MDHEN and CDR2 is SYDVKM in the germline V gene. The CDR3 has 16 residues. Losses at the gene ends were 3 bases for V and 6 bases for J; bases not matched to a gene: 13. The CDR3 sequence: CASSFRRPRDSDGYTF. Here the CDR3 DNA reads TGTGCCAGCAGTTTCCGCCGCCCTAGGGACAGCGATGGCTACACCTTC.

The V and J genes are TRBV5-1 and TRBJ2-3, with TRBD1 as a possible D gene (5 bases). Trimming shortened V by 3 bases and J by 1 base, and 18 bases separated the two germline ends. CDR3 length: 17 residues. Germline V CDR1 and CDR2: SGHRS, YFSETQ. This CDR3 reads CASSWNPRTQGTDTQYF. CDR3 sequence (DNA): TGCGCCAGCAGCTGGAACCCGCGGACACAAGGCACAGATACGCAGTATTTT. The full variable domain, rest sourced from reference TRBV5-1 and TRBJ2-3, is KAGVTQTPRYLIKTRGQQVTLSCSPISGHRSVSWYQQTPGQGLQFLFEYFSETQRNKGNFPGRFSGRQFSNSRSEMNVSTLELGDSALYLCASSWNPRTQGTDTQYFGPGTRLTVL.

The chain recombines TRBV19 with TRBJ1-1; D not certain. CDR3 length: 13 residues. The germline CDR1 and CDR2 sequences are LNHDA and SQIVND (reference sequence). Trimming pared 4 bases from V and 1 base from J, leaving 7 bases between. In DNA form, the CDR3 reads TGTGCCAGTAGTACCTCACAGAACACTGAAGCTTTCTTT. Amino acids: CASSTSQNTEAFF.

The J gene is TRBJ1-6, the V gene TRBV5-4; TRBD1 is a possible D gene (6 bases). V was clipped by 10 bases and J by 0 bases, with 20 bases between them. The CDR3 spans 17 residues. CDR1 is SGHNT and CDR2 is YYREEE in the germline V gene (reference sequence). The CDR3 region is CARNRVKTRSYNSPLHF. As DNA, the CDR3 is TGTGCCCGCAACAGGGTTAAAACCCGCTCCTATAATTCACCCCTCCACTTT.

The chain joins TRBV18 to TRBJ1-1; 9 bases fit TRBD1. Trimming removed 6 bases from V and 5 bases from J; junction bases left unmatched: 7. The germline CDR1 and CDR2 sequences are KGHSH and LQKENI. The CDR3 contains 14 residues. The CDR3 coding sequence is TGTGCCAGCTCTCCGACAGGGGGTGAGACTGAAGCTTTCTTT. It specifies CASSPTGGETEAFF.

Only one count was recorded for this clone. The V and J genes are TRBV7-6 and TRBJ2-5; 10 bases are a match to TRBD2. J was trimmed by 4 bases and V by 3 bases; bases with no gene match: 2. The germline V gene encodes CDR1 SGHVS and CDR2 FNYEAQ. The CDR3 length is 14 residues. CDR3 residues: CASSFRLAGETQYF. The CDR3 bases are TGTGCCAGCAGCTTTAGACTAGCGGGAGAGACCCAGTACTTC.

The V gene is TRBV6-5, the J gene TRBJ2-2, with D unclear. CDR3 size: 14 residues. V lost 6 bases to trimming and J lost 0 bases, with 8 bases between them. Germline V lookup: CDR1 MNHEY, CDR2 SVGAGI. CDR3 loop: CASRVSPNTGELFF. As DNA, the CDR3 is TGTGCCAGCAGGGTTAGCCCGAACACCGGGGAGCTGTTTTTT.

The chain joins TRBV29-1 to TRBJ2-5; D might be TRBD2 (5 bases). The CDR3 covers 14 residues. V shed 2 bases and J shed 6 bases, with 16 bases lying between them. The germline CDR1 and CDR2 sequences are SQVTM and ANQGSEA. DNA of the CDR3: TGCAGCGTTGAAAAGCCGGGATTTATAAAGACCCAGTACTTC. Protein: CSVEKPGFIKTQYF.

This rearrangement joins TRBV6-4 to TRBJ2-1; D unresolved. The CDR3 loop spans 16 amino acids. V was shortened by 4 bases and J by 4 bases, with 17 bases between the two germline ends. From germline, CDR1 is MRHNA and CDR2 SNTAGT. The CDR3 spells CASSVASSKRYNEQFF. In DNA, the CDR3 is TGTGCCAGCAGTGTAGCATCTAGTAAGAGGTACAATGAGCAGTTCTTC.

CDR3 nucleotides: TGCGCCAGCAGCTCGGGACAGGGTGGGGGAGATCGAGCTTTCTTT. The encoded protein is CASSSGQGGGDRAFF. V is TRBV5-1 and J is TRBJ1-1; 9 nucleotides align to TRBD1. CDR1 is SGHRS and CDR2 is YFSETQ in the germline V gene. The CDR3 extends over 15 amino acids. Unmatched junction bases numbered 13, after V lost 3 bases and J lost 10 bases.

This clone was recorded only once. DNA for the CDR3: TGTGCCAGCAGCGGCGGGACAGGGCGCTACACTGAAGCTTTCTTT. Translation: CASSGGTGRYTEAFF. This chain connects TRBV13 to TRBJ1-1, with TRBD1 identical over 9 bases. Trimming at V came to 5 bases and at J to 3 bases, leaving 7 bases not matched to a gene. The CDR3 contains 15 residues. Germline V lookup: CDR1 PRHDT, CDR2 FYEKMQ (reference sequence).

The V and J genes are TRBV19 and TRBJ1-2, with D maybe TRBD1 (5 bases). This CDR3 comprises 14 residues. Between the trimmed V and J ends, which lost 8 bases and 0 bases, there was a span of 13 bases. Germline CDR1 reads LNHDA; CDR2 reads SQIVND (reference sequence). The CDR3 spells CASLRGPPNYGYTF. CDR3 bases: TGTGCCAGTTTAAGGGGCCCCCCTAACTATGGCTACACCTTC.

CDR3 nucleotides: TGTGCCAGCAGCCAAGATCTTCCACTAGCGGGGAGAGCCTACGAGCAGTACTTC. Encoded protein: CASSQDLPLAGRAYEQYF. V is TRBV4-2 and J is TRBJ2-7; TRBD2 matches 10 bases. Losses at the gene ends were 0 bases for V and 2 bases for J; bases not matched to a gene: 10. The CDR3 length is 18 residues. CDR1 and CDR2 from the germline V gene are LGHNA and YNFKEQ.

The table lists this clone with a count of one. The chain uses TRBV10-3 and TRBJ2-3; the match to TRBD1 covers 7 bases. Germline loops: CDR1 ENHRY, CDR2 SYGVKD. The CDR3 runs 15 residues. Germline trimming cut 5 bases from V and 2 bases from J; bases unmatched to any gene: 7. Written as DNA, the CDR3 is TGTGCCATCAGTCGTACGACAGGGCTCACAGATACGCAGTATTTT. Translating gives CAISRTTGLTDTQYF.

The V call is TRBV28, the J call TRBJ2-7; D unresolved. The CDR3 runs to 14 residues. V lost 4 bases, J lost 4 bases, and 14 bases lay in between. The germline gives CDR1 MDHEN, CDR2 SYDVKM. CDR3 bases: TGTGCCAGCAGTTACCCCACAGCCGTTTACGAGCAGTACTTC. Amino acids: CASSYPTAVYEQYF.

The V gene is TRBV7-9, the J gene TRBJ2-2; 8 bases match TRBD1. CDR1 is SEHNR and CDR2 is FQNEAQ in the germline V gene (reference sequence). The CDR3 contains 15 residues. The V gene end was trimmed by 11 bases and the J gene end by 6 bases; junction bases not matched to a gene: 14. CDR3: CAGREWAGGSGELFF. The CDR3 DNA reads TGTGCCGGACGTGAATGGGCAGGGGGCTCCGGGGAGCTGTTTTTT.

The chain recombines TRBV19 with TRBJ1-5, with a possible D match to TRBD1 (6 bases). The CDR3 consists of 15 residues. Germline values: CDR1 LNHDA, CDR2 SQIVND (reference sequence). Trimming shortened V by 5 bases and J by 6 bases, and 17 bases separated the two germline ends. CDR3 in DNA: TGTGCCAGTAGTCCGTCAGAGGCAGGGGTTCAGCCCCAGCATTTT. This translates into CASSPSEAGVQPQHF.

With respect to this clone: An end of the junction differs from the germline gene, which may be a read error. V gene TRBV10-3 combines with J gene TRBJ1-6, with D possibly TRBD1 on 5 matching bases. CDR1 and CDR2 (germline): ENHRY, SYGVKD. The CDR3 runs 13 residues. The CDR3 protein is CAISDRVNLPLHF. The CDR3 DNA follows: TGTGCCATCAGTGACAGGGTTAATTTACCCCTCCACTTT.

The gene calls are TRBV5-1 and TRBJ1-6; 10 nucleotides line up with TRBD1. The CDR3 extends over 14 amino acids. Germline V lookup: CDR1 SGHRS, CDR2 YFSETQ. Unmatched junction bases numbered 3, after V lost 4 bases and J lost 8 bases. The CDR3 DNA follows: TGCGCCAGCAGCCCCGGGACAGGGGATTCACCCCTCCACTTT. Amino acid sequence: CASSPGTGDSPLHF.